The sequence of this T cell receptor beta chain was determined in a study of blood T cells in healthy people across ages (dated by TCRdb to the mid-2010s). For the wider study: In model experiments, template switching captured roughly one uniquely barcoded TCR beta cDNA molecule for every two T cells. Using deep sequencing normalized with unique cDNA molecular identifiers, the study measured how TCR beta repertoire diversity changes with age. Donors were grouped into four age groups: young (average roughly 15 years), middle-aged (39), aged (62) and long-lived (just over 80). The study analyzed two additional independent replicas of 1 million unique cDNA reads from the same blood draw for two donors, one aged 18 to 30 and one aged 80 or older.

As for this clonotype: It has no known antigen specificity. No base-level quality is on record; no much larger clone is a single base apart.

The 35 to 40 donors, aged about 6 to 95 years, were systemically healthy Caucasian individuals from Russia. About 10 milliliters of peripheral blood were collected from each donor into EDTA-treated Vacutainer tubes. PBMCs were isolated by Ficoll-Paque density-gradient centrifugation, with at least 7 million obtained per sample. Total RNA was extracted from PBMCs with Trizol reagent, with at least 6 micrograms obtained per sample. Naive CD45RAhigh/CD27high T cell percentages were measured by flow cytometry on a PBMC aliquot from every donor. Measured from the cysteine to the phenylalanine, the CDR3 is 16 residues long. Just CDR3 DNA is preserved here, 48 bases in frame from base 1. V lost 0 bases and J lost 2 bases; the stretch between them is 14 bases long. The germline V gene supplies CDR1 SGHRS and CDR2 YFSETQ. The full study reports these points: As age increased, observed TCR beta diversity per million T cells dropped in a roughly linear way, and a significant reduction was already evident by age 40. Donor CMV infection status was unknown, potentially confounding age-related changes in expanded clonotypes. There was a strong correlation between observed TCR beta diversity and the percentage of naive T cells measured by flow cytometry. Because profiling used bulk unsorted PBMCs, naive and antigen-experienced compartments could not be compared conclusively. Compared with the aged group, more naive CD4+ T cells, fewer expanded clones and increased TCR diversity were shown by the long-lived group, suggesting age selection. Estimates of total diversity based on one million sequenced T cells were regarded as lower bounds and as underestimates.

The library was built by means of 5' RACE. This sample was sequenced with an Illumina HiSeq 2500. The second PCR ran for about 6 to 12 cycles and used a J-beta primer mix along with a sample-barcoded 5' primer. A unique molecular identifier was introduced onto each TCR beta cDNA molecule by a template-switch 5' adaptor carrying 12 random nucleotides. At least 2.5 million CDR3-containing paired-end reads were obtained from each sample. First-strand cDNA was synthesized from all RNA with the Mint cDNA synthesis kit, primed by a TRBC-specific oligonucleotide. Following uracil-DNA glycosylase treatment, a first 18-cycle PCR with universal primers M1SS and BC2_uni_R was performed on all cDNA. Concerning the study's data processing: Normalization of each sample was performed by random selection of 1 million high-quality reads, each carrying a distinct molecular identifier. Reads with shared molecular identifiers were discarded instead of being binned into consensus sequences. MiTCR, run with a Q25 quality threshold and the strictest error-elimination algorithm, handled CDR3 identification, clonotype clustering and error correction. A nonparametric unseen species model with Euler transformation was used to estimate a lower bound on total TCR beta diversity. TCRdb cleaned the public reads at Q25 with fastp, built clones with MiXCR and kept in-frame beta chains. Each CDR3 protein gets just one entry, which takes the most common genes and DNA from the rows behind it. The V and J calls reflect TCRdb's pipeline rather than the authors' work. In all, the sample holds 800,000 to 1,300,000 distinct CDR3 sequences, and 20% to 25% of those were seen once. The top ten clonotypes cover about 0.8% of the sample.

This sample also belongs to another study, concerning T cells of mothers and their children. The second paper states: The donors were nine systemically healthy Caucasian individuals, made up of three mothers and their six children. cDNA synthesis consumed the entire amount of extracted RNA, loaded at approximately 1.6 ug RNA in each 15 ul reaction. In the second PCR, sample barcodes and 2-4 random nucleotides were introduced via the M1S primer. More than 8 million TCR beta CDR3 reads were obtained from each mother, and about 3 million reads were obtained from each child. TCR recombination output is similarly shaped by thymic selection in related and unrelated pairs, with a minor effect exerted by inherited differences. Normalized repertoire overlap was always found to be slightly, but never significantly, higher in related mother-child pairs than in unrelated mother-child pairs. Persistent microchimeric T cell clones were not detected, at a sensitivity of approximately 98 clones per million clonotypes. Deep NGS was used in the study to compare the TCR beta repertoires of mothers and children and to look for features that separate related mother-child pairs from unrelated individuals. The mean age was roughly 40 +/- 4 years for the mothers and roughly 10 +/- 4 years for the children. Libraries were sequenced on Illumina HiSeq 2000 with 100+100 nt paired-end reads after adapter ligation with NEBNext reagents. To prevent cross-contamination, the mother and child libraries were prepared a month apart and were sequenced in separate runs. Each donor had between roughly 450,000 and 2,100,000 distinct TCR beta clonotypes identified. Naive TCR beta clonotypes were estimated from low-frequency clonotypes matched to each donor's FACS-determined naive share, without sorting.

In this chain, TRBV5-1 is recombined with TRBJ1-1, with the D gene not confidently named. The sequence came from a girl between 2 and 10 years old in good health. Input material: blood. At the DNA level, the sequence is TGCGCCAGCAGCTTGGACCCCCAGTTCCGAAACACTGAAGCTTTCTTT. This yields the protein CASSLDPQFRNTEAFF.